This paragraph reports one T cell receptor (beta chain). The data were obtained in a study of blood T cell repertoires in COVID-19. Overall study context: Donors in the United States, Italy and Spain gave samples during acute or convalescent COVID-19. The cDNA or gDNA used as material had been derived from T cells, B-cell-depleted T cells, or PBMCs.

The CDR3 totals 12 residues. V dropped 10 bases and J dropped 2 bases, with 8 bases sitting between them. Profiled with immunoSEQ multiplex PCR; TCRdb holds only in-frame clones, not every one. Of 280,000 or so clones listed, roughly 89% are singletons. Donors were grouped by their self-reported clinical history. All exposed participants met a person with COVID-19 within 2 weeks before entering the study. The chain is built from TRBV12-3 or TRBV12-4 and TRBJ2-2, with D possibly being TRBD1 (5 bases). The source material was PBMCs or T cells enriched from blood (not recorded which). The TCR sequence derives from a woman in her forties or fifties who had been exposed to COVID-19. As DNA, the CDR3 is TGTGCCACCACAGGAAACACCGGGGAGCTGTTTTTT. Its protein product is CATTGNTGELFF.